This T cell receptor beta chain is drawn from a study of T cells in Graves' hyperthyroidism and ophthalmopathy (dated by TCRdb to about 2019). Background for the entire study: Peripheral blood was collected at initial diagnosis, before any treatment. In addition, the study compared T-cell repertoires in thyroid tissue and in blood from roughly six Graves' hyperthyroidism patients. Prospective prediction of ophthalmopathy was tested in an independent validation cohort of fewer than 20 hyperthyroidism patients and around 16 patients who later progressed to ophthalmopathy. A discovery cohort of approximately 97 patients, about 44 with Graves' ophthalmopathy and 57 with stable Graves' hyperthyroidism, was used to find distinguishing TCR V-J signatures. The 95 to 100 discovery patients were randomly divided into training and test sets at a 7:3 ratio. Following sampling, methimazole starting at 30 mg daily was given to hyperthyroidism patients, and high-dose intravenous methylprednisolone was given to ophthalmopathy patients. TCR Vbeta CDR3 sequencing of 130 to 150 peripheral blood samples (approximately 44 ophthalmopathy, over 70 hyperthyroidism and around 17 progressor patients) is reported in the paper. Study-wide findings and limitations: In cross-validation, a model built on a 13 V-J signature told ophthalmopathy apart from stable hyperthyroidism with approximately 90% sensitivity and roughly 81% specificity, and in testing the same model reached 80%/75%. In validation, the model predicted progression to ophthalmopathy with around 71% sensitivity and 72% to 75% specificity, a median of 6.5 months before onset. Most expanded thyroid clonotypes (frequency above 0.001) were also detected in blood, a finding suggesting that blood repertoires may reflect thyroid immune responses. No statistical method was used to fix the sample size in advance, and group allocation was not hidden from the investigators.

This clonotype occurred many times. The antigen it recognizes is unknown. Nothing much larger sits one base from this clone, and base qualities are not available. Ophthalmopathy patients had moderately to severely active disease, with a Clinical Activity Score of 3 or more, a NOSPECS grade of 4 or more, and a disease duration of less than 3 months. Patients with uncontrolled infections, other autoimmune diseases, pregnancy or lactation were excluded. Diagnoses relied on clinical symptoms, serum thyroxine and TRAb, thyroid ultrasound and orbital computed tomography. Ficoll-Paque density gradient centrifugation was used to isolate PBMCs from about 9 ml of fresh peripheral blood. Trizol reagent was used to extract total RNA, and RNA quality was then checked on an Agilent 2100 Bioanalyzer. From its cysteine to its phenylalanine, the CDR3 spans 14 amino acids. Only CDR3 DNA is held: 42 bases, read in frame from base 1. The junction shows trimming of 0 bases on V and 7 bases on J, and the gene matches do not reach 6 bases of it. The germline V gene (reference sequence) supplies CDR1 LNHNV and CDR2 YYDKDF.

TCR beta CDR3 regions were amplified from RNA transcripts. The first round of RT-PCR for the TCR CDR3 was performed with the HTBI primer set and the Qiagen OneStep RT-PCR kit. Libraries were constructed in a second round of multiplex PCR, after which size selection and purification were performed. The libraries were sequenced on an Illumina HiSeq2000 using paired-end 100 bp reads. The original pipeline was this. SOAPnuke was used to process the raw data, throwing out any read that contained adapters or uncalled bases, had a mean Phred below 15, or lacked an exact constant-primer or identifier match. COPE v1.2.5 was used to merge the high-quality paired reads, and each unique nucleotide sequence was defined as a clonotype. MiTCR v1.1 was used to align the clonotypes against IMGT TRBV, TRBD and TRBJ reference segments. Analysis was restricted to V-J combinations with a frequency above 0.0001, which covered about 99% of repertoires. A TCS score was defined as the ratio of F50 (clonal expansion) to E x V (chaos), with BLOSUM62-based TCRdist applied between CDR3 peptides within each V-J. Welch's t-statistics and random forest reduced 500 to 550 V-J features to 13, which were used in a naive Bayes classifier (R e1071). Starting from the raw public reads, TCRdb applied fastp trimming at Q25, assembled clones with MiXCR and retained in-frame beta chains. All rows with the same CDR3 protein become a single entry with the most common DNA and genes. The V and J calls were determined by TCRdb, not by the authors. This sample lists fewer than 550,000 distinct CDR3 sequences; roughly a quarter were detected once. The ten largest make up 11% of the sample.

The receptor comes from a woman in her twenties or thirties with Graves' ophthalmopathy. Input material: blood. This chain is built from TRBV15 and TRBJ2-7; 7 bases in the middle match TRBD2. The sequenced DNA: TGTGCCACCAGCAGAGAGGGAGGGGCGAGGGAGCAGTACTTC. This yields the protein CATSREGGAREQYF.